Each of the 13 T cell receptor beta chains below was sequenced from the same sample in a study of blood T cell repertoires in COVID-19. Assay: immunoSEQ multiplex PCR; the TCRdb copy retains only in-frame clones and omits some. Of over 350,000 clones listed, 87% were seen once; the top ten hold approximately 2%. Source material: PBMCs or T cells enriched from blood (not recorded which). The receptors derive from a woman between 18 and 30 years old with acute COVID-19.

V is TRBV6-7 and J is TRBJ2-7, with D perhaps matching TRBD2 (6 bases). TRBV6-7 is recorded as an ORF, its role being uncertain. V was shortened by 5 bases and J by 3 bases, with 14 bases between the two germline ends. The CDR3 contains 14 residues. The DNA of the CDR3 is TGTGCCAGCAGTAACAGCGGGTGGGGCTACGAGCAGTACTTC. Its protein product is CASSNSGWGYEQYF.

CDR3 nucleotide sequence: TGTGCCACTTCTCCCGGACAGGGGGCTGACTATGGCTACACCTTC. Amino acid sequence: CATSPGQGADYGYTF. V and J are TRBV6-5 and TRBJ1-2, with 11 bases fitting TRBD1. Germline CDR1 MNHEY, CDR2 SVGAGI. Germline trimming cut 10 bases from V and 3 bases from J; bases unmatched to any gene: 10. The CDR3 has 15 amino acids.

The chain links TRBV9 to TRBJ2-7; a weak D match, TRBD2 (5 bases). Germline V gene lookup returns CDR1 SGDLS and CDR2 YYNGEE. The V and J ends lost 3 bases and 4 bases respectively, with 14 bases between them. This CDR3 is built from 14 residues. The CDR3: CASSADLHGYEQYF. The CDR3 DNA is TGTGCCAGCAGCGCGGACTTACACGGATACGAGCAGTACTTC.

The V and J genes are TRBV5-1 and TRBJ2-2; 9 positions match TRBD1. This CDR3 contains 14 residues. J was trimmed by 6 bases and V by 5 bases; bases with no gene match: 5. The germline gives CDR1 SGHRS, CDR2 YFSETQ. The CDR3 protein is CASRGQGKAGELFF. The CDR3, as DNA: TGCGCCAGCAGGGGACAGGGAAAAGCCGGGGAGCTGTTTTTT. The variable domain in full, completed from reference TRBV5-1 and TRBJ2-2, reads KAGVTQTPRYLIKTRGQQVTLSCSPISGHRSVSWYQQTPGQGLQFLFEYFSETQRNKGNFPGRFSGRQFSNSRSEMNVSTLELGDSALYLCASRGQGKAGELFFGEGSRLTVL.

The chain joins TRBV11-3 to TRBJ2-1; TRBD2 matches 16 bases. Germline V lookup: CDR1 SGHNT, CDR2 YENEEA. The CDR3 extends over 18 amino acids. V shed 0 bases, J shed 2 bases, and the junction held 1 base outside the gene matches. CDR3 amino acids: CASSLDGTSGRAYNEQFF. The CDR3 nucleotides are TGTGCCAGCAGCTTAGATGGGACTAGCGGGAGGGCCTACAATGAGCAGTTCTTC.

This chain links TRBV3-1 (or the pseudogene TRBV3-2) with TRBJ2-2; 9 bases are a match to TRBD1. With V trimmed by 4 bases and J by 5 bases, 5 bases remained unmatched. The CDR3 length is 15 residues. Germline assignment: CDR1 LGHDT and CDR2 YNNKEL (reference sequence). The CDR3 nucleotides are TGTGCCAGCAGCCTCCCGACAGGGGGGACCGGGGAGCTGTTTTTT. Protein: CASSLPTGGTGELFF.

This clone was observed once. The J gene is TRBJ2-5, the V gene TRBV7-2; possibly TRBD2 for D (7 bases). Germline CDR1 reads SGHTA; CDR2 reads FQGNSA. The CDR3 runs 14 residues. Trimming stripped 5 bases from V and 5 bases from J, with 15 bases between. The CDR3 protein is CASSRGGAWETQYF. In DNA, the CDR3 is TGTGCCAGCAGCAGGGGGGGAGCTTGGGAGACCCAGTACTTC.

The chain joins TRBV4-1 to TRBJ1-6; 10 positions agree with TRBD1. Germline V CDR1 and CDR2: MGHRA, YSYEKL. J gave up 7 bases and V 1 base, and 7 bases lay outside the gene matches. This CDR3 has 17 residues. The CDR3 reads CASSQGQGALRNSPLHF. CDR3 DNA sequence: TGCGCCAGCAGCCAAGGACAGGGGGCGCTTCGGAATTCACCCCTCCACTTT.

J is TRBJ1-1 and V is TRBV6-5, with D hard to call. Germline CDR1 MNHEY, CDR2 SVGAGI. Trimming left V 0 bases short and J 8 bases short, with 10 bases between. CDR3 size: 13 residues. The CDR3 protein is CASSYSGPGEAFF. In DNA, the CDR3 is TGTGCCAGCAGTTACTCGGGCCCTGGGGAAGCTTTCTTT.

V and J are TRBV10-1 and TRBJ1-2; D is undetermined. The germline V and J ends were trimmed by 4 bases and 2 bases, with 8 bases remaining between them. The V gene's germline CDR1 is WNHNN and CDR2 SYGVQD (reference sequence). This CDR3 has 13 amino acids. The CDR3 nucleotides are TGCGCCAGCAGTGTCTCAGAAAACTATGGCTACACCTTC. It translates to CASSVSENYGYTF.

The chain links TRBV3-1 (or the pseudogene TRBV3-2) to TRBJ1-3; TRBD1 matches at 7 bases. Germline assignment: CDR1 LGHDT and CDR2 YNNKEL (reference sequence). CDR3 length equals 14 residues. The trim removed 7 bases at V and 4 bases at J, leaving 7 bases unmatched. DNA for the CDR3: TGTGCCAGCACCACAGGGGAGCTGGGAAACACCATATATTTT. This gives the protein CASTTGELGNTIYF.

V and J are TRBV7-3 and TRBJ2-2; 7 bases agree with TRBD2. CDR3 length: 15 amino acids. With 5 bases clipped from V and 0 bases from J, the junction kept 3 bases outside the gene matches. The germline V gene has CDR1 SGHTA and CDR2 FQGTGA. CDR3 sequence reads: CASSPGTTNTGELFF. CDR3 coding DNA: TGTGCCAGCAGCCCCGGGACTACGAACACCGGGGAGCTGTTTTTT. The full variable domain, with the rest looked up from reference TRBV7-3 and TRBJ2-2, is GAGVSQTPSNKVTEKGKYVELRCDPISGHTALYWYRQSLGQGPEFLIYFQGTGAADDSGLPNDRFFAVRPEGSVSTLKIQRTERGDSAVYLCASSPGTTNTGELFFGEGSRLTVL.

The chain has TRBV7-9 and TRBJ1-3, with TRBD1 identical over 9 bases. The CDR3 runs to 15 residues. Germline-derived CDR1 and CDR2 are SEHNR and FQNEAQ (reference sequence). Trimming at V came to 3 bases and at J to 5 bases, leaving 5 bases not matched to a gene. CDR3 sequence (DNA): TGTGCCAGCAGCTTCGGACAGGGGCAACGAAACACCATATATTTT. Translating it yields CASSFGQGQRNTIYF.